These T cell receptor beta chains were read from a single sample in a study of control samples from healthy donors and cancer patients. The protocol was immunoSEQ multiplex PCR, while the TCRdb copy is restricted to in-frame clones and leaves out a portion. This table has about 150,000 clones, approximately 96% appearing once. The sample comprised blood. The receptors originated from a man aged 35 to 55 in good health. The CDR3 runs from the conserved cysteine through the conserved F or W. D genes are given only for firm matches. Clone size is stated in some rows and not others, as once, few, many or a class when expanded.

D,J,size,V,DNA,CDR3
.,TRBJ2-6,few,TRBV6-2/TRBV6-3,TGTGCCAGCAGCAACTCTGGGGCCAACGTCCTGACTTTC,CASSNSGANVLTF
TRBD1,TRBJ1-4,.,TRBV14,TGTGCCAGCAGCCAAGAGGACAGGCTGGATGAAAAACTGTTTTTT,CASSQEDRLDEKLFF
.,TRBJ1-6,.,TRBV10-3,TGTGCCATCAGTGAGGAGGGACCGAATTCACCCCTCCACTTT,CAISEEGPNSPLHF
.,TRBJ1-6,once,TRBV24-1,TGTGCCACCAGTGATGGCCGGGTTGGGGCCCTCCACTTT,CATSDGRVGALHF
TRBD1,TRBJ1-3,once,TRBV4-1,TGCGCCAGCAGTCTAACAGGGGAGCCTCCCCTCCTCTCTGGAAACACCATATATTTT,CASSLTGEPPLLSGNTIYF
TRBD2,TRBJ2-3,.,TRBV7-2,TGTGCCAGCAGCTCCAAGCGGGGGGGGGCAGATACGCAGTATTTT,CASSSKRGGADTQYF
TRBD1,TRBJ2-5,.,TRBV18,TGTGCCAGCTCACCCGGACAGGGGGGGTGGAAGACCCAGTACTTC,CASSPGQGGWKTQYF
.,TRBJ1-2,.,TRBV18,TGTGCCAGCTCACCACGGGGCAGGGCCCAGGAGGGCTACACCTTC,CASSPRGRAQEGYTF
TRBD1,TRBJ1-3,.,TRBV2,TGTGCCAGCAGTGTATACAGGGGAGGCGGAAACACCATATATTTT,CASSVYRGGGNTIYF
.,TRBJ1-5,once,TRBV19,TGTGCCAGTACCTGGCGGGCAGGGTACAATCAGCCCCAGCATTTT,CASTWRAGYNQPQHF
.,TRBJ1-2,.,TRBV5-1,TGCGCCAGCAGCTTGGTAGTGGGGCCGGGTGGCTACACCTTC,CASSLVVGPGGYTF
.,TRBJ1-2,.,TRBV7-3,TGTGCCAGCAGCTTAACAGATGCGGGAGGCTACACCTTC,CASSLTDAGGYTF
TRBD1,TRBJ2-6,.,TRBV6-1,TGTGCCAGCAGTGGAGTACCTTCAGGGGGTCGGGGGGCCAACGTCCTGACTTTC,CASSGVPSGGRGANVLTF
.,TRBJ2-7,.,TRBV5-6,TGTGCCAGCAGCGCAGACCTTAGCTACGAGCAGTACTTC,CASSADLSYEQYF
.,TRBJ1-5,.,TRBV2,TGTGCCAGCAGCGAAACGGGCCCTGCTAGCAATCAGCCCCAGCATTTT,CASSETGPASNQPQHF
.,TRBJ2-7,.,TRBV12-3/TRBV12-4,TGTGCCAGCAGTTTAGTAGGGTTCCACGAGCAGTACTTC,CASSLVGFHEQYF
.,TRBJ1-5,.,TRBV19,TGTGCCAGCAAGTCGAGTTCTACCTTCCAGCCCCAGCATTTT,CASKSSSTFQPQHF
TRBD1,TRBJ1-5,.,TRBV27,TGTGCCAGCAGTTTTAGCAGGGGGCCCCATCAGCCCCAGCATTTT,CASSFSRGPHQPQHF
TRBD2,TRBJ2-2,.,TRBV7-8,TGTGCCAGCACCCGTCTAGCGGGGATCACCGGGGAGCTGTTTTTT,CASTRLAGITGELFF